This entry features one TCR beta chain sequence. Trimming pared 4 bases from V and 3 bases from J, leaving 8 bases between. This CDR3 is 13 amino acids long. Germline V gene lookup returns CDR1 SGHDT and CDR2 YYEEEE. TCRdb keeps only in-frame clones here, not all; method: immunoSEQ multiplex PCR. The sample shows about 68,000 clones, around nine tenths of them seen only once. The sample originates from a study of T cell responses to AZD1222 COVID-19 vaccine. The chain recombines TRBV5-6 with TRBJ2-1; no definite D call. The material was peripheral blood, obtained on day 0 of AZD1222 vaccination. This receptor was obtained from an adult in good health. CDR3 nucleotide sequence: TGTGCCAGCAGCGCCAGCCTCTACAATGAGCAGTTCTTC. It encodes CASSASLYNEQFF.